The 3 T cell receptor beta chains listed next were all sequenced from one sample in a study of blood T cell repertoires in COVID-19. Clones were read by immunoSEQ multiplex PCR, and TCRdb kept only the in-frame ones, dropping some. The sample shows some 120,000 clones, approximately 90% of them seen only once. The sequencing sample was made of peripheral blood. Receptors originate from a human donor with acute or convalescent COVID-19. The donor label of this sample is uncertain.

V is TRBV18 and J is TRBJ1-1, with 8 bases aligning to TRBD1. Germline loops: CDR1 KGHSH, CDR2 LQKENI. Trimming cost V 8 bases and J 4 bases; bases outside gene matches: 9. The CDR3 covers 14 residues. The CDR3 loop reads CASQDRVQVTEAFF. The CDR3 region has the DNA TGTGCCAGCCAGGACAGGGTGCAAGTCACTGAAGCTTTCTTT.

The V gene is TRBV4-3, the J gene TRBJ1-3; D unresolved. The CDR3 runs to 17 residues. Germline values: CDR1 LGHNA, CDR2 YSLEER. Between the trimmed V and J ends, which lost 0 bases and 0 bases, there was a span of 12 bases. Here the CDR3 DNA reads TGCGCCAGCAGCCAAGAGAGGCTGGTAGACTCTGGAAACACCATATATTTT. It yields the protein CASSQERLVDSGNTIYF.

The chain uses TRBV20-1 and TRBJ1-1; no firm D call. Germline CDR1 and CDR2: DFQATT and SNEGSKA (reference sequence). Trimming left V 2 bases short and J 8 bases short, with 9 bases between. CDR3 size: 11 residues. CDR3 DNA: TGCAGTGCTAGACTTGCGCACGAAGCTTTCTTT. The encoded protein is CSARLAHEAFF.